One and the same sample provided the 13 T cell receptor beta chains below, sequenced in a study of shared clonotypes between healthy human individuals. Libraries were prepared by immunoSEQ multiplex PCR; TCRdb keeps only in-frame clonotypes and omits some of them. The sample carries about 2.3 million clones, approximately 95% recorded once. Sequencing was carried out using naive CD4+ T cells from PBMCs. Subset: CD45RA+ positively selected. Receptor source: a man aged 18-30 years in good health. Some clones in this sample may be carry-over from other donors' samples.

This clone came up once. The V and J genes are TRBV5-1 and TRBJ1-2, with D possibly matching TRBD1 (5 bases). V gave up 0 bases and J gave up 0 bases, with 9 bases separating them. Germline V gives CDR1 SGHRS, CDR2 YFSETQ. There are 15 residues in the CDR3. The CDR3 coding sequence is TGCGCCAGCAGCTTGGTCCGGGACTCTAACTATGGCTACACCTTC. It codes for CASSLVRDSNYGYTF.

The count of this clone is one. V and J are TRBV5-6 and TRBJ2-1; D not certain. This CDR3 region has 13 residues. CDR1 and CDR2 from the germline V gene are SGHDT and YYEEEE. V shed 4 bases and J shed 9 bases, with 14 bases lying between them. The CDR3 coding sequence is TGTGCCAGCAGCCAAGAGCTCCGGAGTGAGCAGTTCTTC. The encoded protein is CASSQELRSEQFF.

The table lists this clone with a count of one. The V gene is TRBV7-3, the J gene TRBJ2-7; D is uncertain. The CDR3 loop spans 14 amino acids. Germline lookup yields CDR1 SGHTA and CDR2 FQGTGA. V dropped 3 bases and J dropped 4 bases, with 13 bases sitting between them. In nucleotides, the CDR3 is TGTGCCAGCAGCTTCTCGAACCCCGGATACGAGCAGTACTTC. This translates into CASSFSNPGYEQYF.

V and J are TRBV19 and TRBJ2-3; a weak D match, TRBD1 (6 bases). V lost 2 bases and J 0 bases, leaving 12 bases between the germline ends. This CDR3 region has 16 residues. CDR1 LNHDA and CDR2 SQIVND come from the germline V gene (reference sequence). The CDR3 DNA reads TGTGCCAGTAGTATATTTGGGGGCCGTAGCACAGATACGCAGTATTTT. Translation gives CASSIFGGRSTDTQYF. The variable domain in full, completed from reference TRBV19 and TRBJ2-3, reads DGGITQSPKYLFRKEGQNVTLSCEQNLNHDAMYWYRQDPGQGLRLIYYSQIVNDFQKGDIAEGYSVSREKKESFPLTVTSAQKNPTAFYLCASSIFGGRSTDTQYFGPGTRLTVL.

The V gene is TRBV28, the J gene TRBJ1-2; 8 bases align to TRBD1. Germline V lookup: CDR1 MDHEN, CDR2 SYDVKM. With V trimmed by 6 bases and J by 8 bases, 11 bases remained unmatched. This CDR3 is built from 14 residues. Here the CDR3 reads CASRPPDRVRGYTF. The CDR3, as DNA: TGTGCCAGCAGGCCGCCGGACAGGGTTCGGGGCTACACCTTC.

The chain recombines TRBV7-9 with TRBJ2-3, with TRBD1 matching 9 bases. Germline CDR1 reads SEHNR; CDR2 reads FQNEAQ (reference sequence). V dropped 5 bases and J dropped 1; count of bases not matched to a gene: 4. This CDR3 has 15 residues. In DNA, the CDR3 is TGTGCCAGCAGCCCCCGGGACAGGGGCACAGATACGCAGTATTTT. Translating gives CASSPRDRGTDTQYF. Based on the CDR3 plus reference TRBV7-9 and TRBJ2-3, the full variable domain is DTGVSQNPRHKITKRGQNVTFRCDPISEHNRLYWYRQTLGQGPEFLTYFQNEAQLEKSRLLSDRFSAERPKGSFSTLEIQRTEQGDSAMYLCASSPRDRGTDTQYFGPGTRLTVL.

The rearrangement uses TRBV2 and TRBJ1-3; D not certain. Trimming stripped 7 bases from V and 7 bases from J, with 11 bases between. The length of the CDR3 is 12 residues. The germline V gene encodes CDR1 SNHLY and CDR2 FYNNEI. The CDR3 DNA reads TGTGCCAGCAACGATAGACTTAACACCATATATTTT. Its translation is CASNDRLNTIYF.

The CDR3 coding sequence is TGTGCCAGCAGCGGACTGGGTGGTAGCAATCAGCCCCAGCATTTT. This sequence encodes CASSGLGGSNQPQHF. The chain has TRBV2 and TRBJ1-5; no reliable D call. This CDR3 is built from 15 residues. In germline, CDR1 is SNHLY, CDR2 FYNNEI. The V gene lost 6 bases and the J gene lost 0 bases, with 12 bases spanning the gap. Full variable domain (outside the CDR3, taken from reference TRBV2 and TRBJ1-5): EPEVTQTPSHQVTQMGQEVILRCVPISNHLYFYWYRQILGQKVEFLVSFYNNEISEKSEIFDDQFSVERPDGSNFTLKIRSTKLEDSAMYFCASSGLGGSNQPQHFGDGTRLSIL.

A remark on this clone: Other nucleotide sequences from this sample produce the same CDR3. The rearrangement uses TRBV6-5 and TRBJ1-5; the D gene is possibly TRBD1 (5 bases). This CDR3 comprises 13 residues. In germline, CDR1 is MNHEY, CDR2 SVGAGI. Trimming stripped 1 base from V and 6 bases from J, with 7 bases between. The CDR3 spells CASSYLRGQPQHF. CDR3 nucleotide sequence: TGTGCCAGCAGTTACTTGAGGGGTCAGCCCCAGCATTTT.

The chain combines TRBV20-1 with TRBJ2-7, with unresolved D. Trimming left V 3 bases short and J 8 bases short, with 8 bases between. This CDR3 is built from 10 residues. Per the germline V gene, CDR1 is DFQATT and CDR2 is SNEGSKA (reference sequence). The DNA of the CDR3 is TGCAGTGCTAGGGACGTGCAGCAGTACTTC. This encodes CSARDVQQYF.

V and J are TRBV19 and TRBJ1-2, with D possibly TRBD1 on 6 matching bases. The V end was cut by 3 bases, the J end by 3 bases, with 11 bases between. Germline assignment: CDR1 LNHDA and CDR2 SQIVND (reference sequence). This CDR3 has 14 residues. In DNA form, the CDR3 reads TGTGCCAGTAGTATGGCGGGGGGCTACTATGGCTACACCTTC. Its protein product is CASSMAGGYYGYTF.

V and J are TRBV5-1 and TRBJ2-3; weak D call: TRBD1 (6 bases). The CDR3 contains 16 residues. CDR1 and CDR2 from the germline V gene are SGHRS and YFSETQ. Trimming removed 4 bases at V and 2 bases at J, with 17 bases between. CDR3 loop: CASSLPAGASTDTQYF. CDR3 bases: TGCGCCAGCAGCCTCCCGGCAGGGGCTTCCACAGATACGCAGTATTTT.

V gene TRBV6-1 combines with J gene TRBJ1-1, with 8 bases identical to TRBD1. The ends lost 4 bases at V and 8 bases at J; junction bases unmatched: 12. This CDR3 contains 15 residues. The germline gives CDR1 MNHNS, CDR2 SASEGT. The CDR3 DNA sequence: TGTGCCAGCAGTGCTTTCGGGACAGGAGACCAAGAAGCTTTCTTT. Residues: CASSAFGTGDQEAFF.